The 15 T cell receptor beta chains below all came from one sample that was sequenced in a study of cytomegalovirus exposure and HLA in healthy donors. PCR primers comprised 60 Vbeta and 13 Jbeta primers. TCRdb keeps only in-frame clones here, not all; method: immunoSEQ multiplex PCR. The table has over 95,000 clones, approximately 80% seen once. The sequenced sample was PBMCs. The receptors derive from a man in his forties or fifties in good health and CMV-seropositive.

The rearrangement uses TRBV9 and TRBJ2-3, with D maybe TRBD2 (6 bases). Germline loops: CDR1 SGDLS, CDR2 YYNGEE. CDR3 size: 16 residues. Trimming took off 4 bases at V and 2 bases at J, with 17 bases between the two ends. CDR3: CASSSGISGFTDTQYF. The CDR3 DNA sequence: TGTGCCAGCAGCTCCGGGATTAGCGGATTCACAGATACGCAGTATTTT.

This clone was counted a few times. The genes are TRBV19 and TRBJ1-1, with 8 bases matching TRBD1. V shed 8 bases, J shed 3 bases, and the junction held 8 bases outside the gene matches. CDR1 is LNHDA, CDR2 SQIVND, per germline (reference sequence). The CDR3 loop spans 14 amino acids. This CDR3 is CASRSTGADTEAFF. The CDR3 DNA sequence: TGTGCCAGTCGGTCGACAGGGGCCGACACTGAAGCTTTCTTT.

This chain links TRBV2 with TRBJ2-1; D gene unclear. The germline CDR1 and CDR2 sequences are SNHLY and FYNNEI. With 4 bases removed from V and 8 bases from J, the gap between germline ends came to 6 bases. The length of the CDR3 is 11 residues. The CDR3 protein is CASSVLDEQFF. The DNA of the CDR3 is TGTGCCAGCAGTGTTCTCGATGAGCAGTTCTTC.

This clone has only one observation. The genes are TRBV21-1 and TRBJ2-3; the DNA was not compared with TRBD1, the D call given in the table. TRBV21-1 is classified as a pseudogene. CDR3 size: 15 residues. The CDR3: CASSKGRISTDTQYF. The CDR3 nucleotides are TGTGCCAGCAGCAAGGGGCGGATTAGCACAGATACGCAGTATTTT.

The chain links TRBV15 to TRBJ2-1, with D possibly being TRBD1 (7 bases). The germline CDR1 and CDR2 sequences are LNHNV and YYDKDF (reference sequence). V was shortened by 1 base and J by 2 bases, with 12 bases between the two germline ends. The CDR3 sequence is 16 residues long. The CDR3 coding sequence is TGTGCCACCAGCAGAGGGCAGGGGGGCCCCTACAATGAGCAGTTCTTC. Protein: CATSRGQGGPYNEQFF.

The genes are TRBV6-1 and TRBJ1-2, with 8 bases that match TRBD1. The CDR3 extends over 13 amino acids. Trimming cost V 9 bases and J 4 bases; bases outside gene matches: 7. Germline CDR1 MNHNS, CDR2 SASEGT. The CDR3 sequence is CASGQDRAYGYTF. The CDR3 DNA follows: TGTGCCAGTGGGCAGGACAGGGCCTATGGCTACACCTTC.

This clone was seen just once. This chain uses TRBV5-1 with TRBJ2-7; 7 bases are a match to TRBD1. The trim removed 4 bases at V and 2 bases at J, leaving 3 bases unmatched. The CDR3 is 13 residues long. Germline values: CDR1 SGHRS, CDR2 YFSETQ. CDR3 protein: CASSRGQTYEQYF. CDR3 sequence (DNA): TGCGCCAGCAGCCGGGGACAGACCTACGAGCAGTACTTC.

Here the CDR3 reads CSAIQGNEQYF. As DNA, the CDR3 is TGCAGCGCAATACAGGGTAACGAGCAGTACTTC. The gene calls are TRBV29-1 and TRBJ2-7; a weak D match, TRBD1 (6 bases). V shed 7 bases and J shed 5 bases, with 12 bases lying between them. This CDR3 spans 11 amino acids. The germline V gene encodes CDR1 SQVTM and CDR2 ANQGSEA.

This chain links TRBV28 with TRBJ1-2, with D tentatively TRBD1 (6 bases). The CDR3 is 13 amino acids. Germline V gene sequence: CDR1 MDHEN, CDR2 SYDVKM. V lost 6 bases, J lost 4 bases, and 12 bases lay in between. The DNA for the CDR3 is TGTGCCAGCAGCTCCAGGGGTTCCTATGGCTACACCTTC. It encodes CASSSRGSYGYTF.

The chain couples TRBV10-3 to TRBJ2-7; a weak D match, TRBD2 (5 bases). CDR1 and CDR2 from the germline V gene are ENHRY and SYGVKD. The CDR3 sequence is 16 residues long. V was cut by 2 bases and J by 6 bases, with 20 bases left in between. The CDR3 spells CAISETLTGSSGEQYF. For the CDR3, the DNA is TGTGCCATCAGTGAGACCCTGACGGGGAGTTCGGGCGAGCAGTACTTC.

The chain has TRBV7-6 and TRBJ2-1; 9 bases map to TRBD1. V dropped 0 bases and J dropped 5; count of bases not matched to a gene: 17. The CDR3 has 20 residues. CDR1 is SGHVS, CDR2 FNYEAQ, per germline. CDR3 loop: CASSLAREVSGTGSHNEQFF. The CDR3 DNA sequence: TGTGCCAGCAGCTTAGCGAGAGAAGTTTCAGGGACAGGGTCCCACAATGAGCAGTTCTTC.

V is TRBV30 and J is TRBJ1-2, with 9 nucleotides matching TRBD1. The CDR3 contains 14 residues. Germline CDR1 and CDR2: GTSNPN and SVGIG (reference sequence). V dropped 2 bases and J dropped 4; count of bases not matched to a gene: 5. CDR3 protein: CAWSKGQGTYGYTF. The CDR3 DNA sequence: TGTGCCTGGAGTAAGGGACAGGGAACCTATGGCTACACCTTC.

The genes are TRBV5-4 and TRBJ1-3; no clear D gene. Trimming pared 4 bases from V and 2 bases from J, leaving 7 bases between. The CDR3 runs 13 residues. The germline V gene has CDR1 SGHNT and CDR2 YYREEE (reference sequence). The CDR3 spells CASSPRPGNTIYF. CDR3 coding DNA: TGTGCCAGCAGCCCGCGTCCTGGAAACACCATATATTTT.

The J gene is TRBJ2-7, the V gene TRBV6-1; 9 bases are shared with TRBD2. CDR1 is MNHNS and CDR2 is SASEGT in the germline V gene. Unmatched junction bases numbered 9, after V lost 0 bases and J lost 6 bases. There are 16 residues in the CDR3. The CDR3 spells CASSEALKRGAVEQYF. Here the CDR3 DNA reads TGTGCCAGCAGTGAAGCGCTTAAGCGGGGGGCGGTCGAGCAGTACTTC.

This chain uses TRBV19 with TRBJ2-7; 9 nucleotides line up with TRBD1. The ends lost 4 bases at V and 12 bases at J; junction bases unmatched: 13. CDR3 length equals 14 residues. CDR1 is LNHDA, CDR2 SQIVND, per germline (reference sequence). CDR3 loop: CASSTSLGQGPGYF. The CDR3 DNA follows: TGTGCCAGTAGTACCTCCCTGGGACAGGGTCCGGGGTACTTC. Full variable domain (missing parts from reference TRBV19 and TRBJ2-7): DGGITQSPKYLFRKEGQNVTLSCEQNLNHDAMYWYRQDPGQGLRLIYYSQIVNDFQKGDIAEGYSVSREKKESFPLTVTSAQKNPTAFYLCASSTSLGQGPGYFGPGTRLTVT.